The 4 T cell receptor beta chains below were found in one sample sequenced in a study of T cells in Graves' hyperthyroidism and ophthalmopathy. Amplification targeted TCR beta CDR3 regions from RNA transcripts. An initial round of RT-PCR targeting the TCR CDR3 relied on the HTBI primer set. Via MiXCR, TCRdb re-called the multiplex PCR reads, giving one row per CDR3 protein. Found here are around 580,000 distinct CDR3 sequences, more than 45% of them singletons; the top ten hold around 7.7%. Sequenced: peripheral blood or thyroid tissue (not recorded which). These receptors came from a woman aged 18-29 years with Graves' hyperthyroidism.

V and J are TRBV2 and TRBJ1-6, with D unresolved. Germline V gives CDR1 SNHLY, CDR2 FYNNEI. The ends were cut back, 4 bases at V and 8 bases at J, with 9 bases in the middle. CDR3 length: 13 amino acids. The CDR3 nucleotides are TGTGCCAGCAGTGTATCGGATTATTCACCCCTCCACTTT. Its translation is CASSVSDYSPLHF.

The rearrangement links TRBV24-1 to TRBJ2-1; a weak D match, TRBD2 (6 bases). This CDR3 spans 18 amino acids. Trimming left V 3 bases short and J 7 bases short, with 24 bases between. Germline-derived CDR1 and CDR2 are KGHDR and SFDVKD. DNA for the CDR3: TGTGCCACCAGTGATGGGGGTTTGAGGAGGGAGCGAAGGAATGAGCAGTTCTTC. It yields the protein CATSDGGLRRERRNEQFF.

V is TRBV20-1 and J is TRBJ1-1; 10 nucleotides line up with TRBD1. The CDR3 is made up of 13 amino acids. The germline gives CDR1 DFQATT, CDR2 SNEGSKA (reference sequence). V trimming: 6 bases; J trimming: 0 bases; junction bases outside the gene matches: 1. The CDR3 spells CSAGQGVNTEAFF. CDR3 DNA: TGCAGTGCAGGACAGGGGGTGAACACTGAAGCTTTCTTT.

This clonotype was seen repeatedly, ten times or more. The J gene is TRBJ1-2, the V gene TRBV11-3, with D perhaps TRBD1 (5 bases). V lost 2 bases and J 6 bases, leaving 13 bases between the germline ends. The CDR3 sequence is 14 residues long. Germline lookup yields CDR1 SGHNT and CDR2 YENEEA. CDR3 sequence: CASSLRGLQDGYTF. CDR3 coding DNA: TGTGCCAGCAGCTTAAGGGGACTACAGGATGGCTACACCTTC.